This passage covers 18 T cell receptor beta chains from one sample sequenced in a study of T cells in localized non-small cell lung cancer. Generated by immunoSEQ multiplex PCR, the TCRdb table keeps only in-frame clones and is missing some. The sample includes several hundred clones, 15% to 18% seen only once; the top ten take around 23%. The material sequenced was lung tumor tissue, taken before any cancer treatment. The receptors originated from a male donor aged 60 or older with stage I lung adenocarcinoma.

By share, this clone ranks as large. The chain has TRBV11-3 and TRBJ1-4; D remains ambiguous. This CDR3 has 14 residues. In germline, CDR1 is SGHNT, CDR2 YENEEA. Deletions cut 6 bases from V and 10 bases from J, with 18 bases between. The CDR3 region is CASSSPQHRGKLFF. CDR3 nucleotide sequence: TGTGCCAGCAGTTCGCCCCAACATAGAGGAAAACTGTTTTTT.

This clone was detected only a few times. The chain links TRBV5-1 to TRBJ2-2; perhaps TRBD2 as D (5 bases). CDR3 length: 16 amino acids. V dropped 4 bases and J dropped 6 bases, with 19 bases sitting between them. Germline CDR1 is SGHRS and CDR2 is YFSETQ. The CDR3 here is CASSLELRETAGELFF. CDR3 coding DNA: TGCGCCAGCAGCCTTGAGTTGAGGGAGACGGCCGGGGAGCTGTTTTTT.

The J gene is TRBJ2-3, the V gene TRBV19; maybe TRBD2 (5 bases). Trimming left V 1 base short and J 4 bases short, with 9 bases between. The CDR3 runs to 14 residues. CDR1 is LNHDA, CDR2 SQIVND, per germline (reference sequence). The CDR3 nucleotides are TGTGCCAGTAGTATAGCCGGGATCCCAGATACGCAGTATTTT. Its translation: CASSIAGIPDTQYF.

The genes are TRBV11-3 and TRBJ2-5; TRBD2 aligns across 8 bases. V shed 5 bases and J 1 base; nucleotides not matched to a gene: 3. This CDR3 region has 14 residues. Germline lookup yields CDR1 SGHNT and CDR2 YENEEA. This CDR3 is CASSPSGGQETQYF. The DNA for the CDR3 is TGTGCCAGCAGCCCCAGCGGGGGCCAAGAGACCCAGTACTTC. The full variable domain, its missing parts supplied by reference TRBV11-3 and TRBJ2-5, is EAGVVQSPRYKIIEKKQPVAFWCNPISGHNTLYWYLQNLGQGPELLIRYENEEAVDDSQLPKDRFSAERLKGVDSTLKIQPAELGDSAVYLCASSPSGGQETQYFGPGTRLLVL.

This clone has just a few counts. V usage is TRBV5-1 and J usage is TRBJ1-1; D might be TRBD1 (5 bases). The germline V and J ends were trimmed by 2 bases and 4 bases, with 27 bases remaining between them. The CDR3 contains 19 residues. Germline V lookup: CDR1 SGHRS, CDR2 YFSETQ. As DNA, the CDR3 is TGCGCCAGCAGCTTTCAGGGAGTACTTGGTACACGTTATTTCACTGAAGCTTTCTTT. This translates into CASSFQGVLGTRYFTEAFF.

There are a few counts of this clone. The V and J genes are TRBV4-1 and TRBJ1-5, with D possibly matching TRBD1 (6 bases). This CDR3 spans 15 amino acids. Germline V lookup: CDR1 MGHRA, CDR2 YSYEKL. V was cut by 0 bases and J by 6 bases, with 12 bases left in between. The CDR3 sequence: CASSQDWGAGQPQHF. The CDR3 DNA reads as TGCGCCAGCAGCCAAGATTGGGGGGCCGGTCAGCCCCAGCATTTT.

The gene calls are TRBV11-3 and TRBJ2-7; unclear D gene. CDR3 length equals 14 residues. Germline V CDR1 and CDR2: SGHNT, YENEEA. V was pared by 1 base and J by 3 bases, with 10 bases between. The chain's CDR3 is CASSLVGSRYEQYF. CDR3 nucleotides: TGTGCCAGCAGCTTAGTTGGATCCCGCTACGAGCAGTACTTC.

The sample holds a few counts of this clone. The chain is built from TRBV11-3 and TRBJ2-7; 10 positions agree with TRBD2. Trimming at V came to 3 bases and at J to 7 bases, leaving 9 bases not matched to a gene. Looked up from germline, CDR1 is SGHNT and CDR2 is YENEEA. This CDR3 has 15 residues. CDR3 nucleotide sequence: TGTGCCAGCAGCTTGAGGCTAGCGGGAGTAGAAGAGCAGTACTTC. It translates to CASSLRLAGVEEQYF.

This clone was seen a few times. The chain recombines TRBV6-8 with TRBJ2-3; D could derive from TRBD1 or TRBD2 (5 bases each). The CDR3 contains 14 residues. Deletions cut 6 bases from V and 6 bases from J, with 16 bases between. The germline V gene encodes CDR1 MNHGY and CDR2 SAAAGT. CDR3 bases: TGTGCCAGCAGCCACTGGTCCGAGGGGGATACGCAGTATTTT. It encodes CASSHWSEGDTQYF.

The chain couples TRBV18 to TRBJ1-1; 7 bases align to TRBD1. This CDR3 contains 15 residues. V lost 2 bases and J lost 1; bases outside the gene matches: 4. CDR1 is KGHSH and CDR2 is LQKENI in the germline V gene. The CDR3 nucleotides are TGTGCCAGCTCACCAATGGGGACAGCGAACACTGAAGCTTTCTTT. Its protein product is CASSPMGTANTEAFF. The variable domain in full, completed from reference TRBV18 and TRBJ1-1, reads NAGVMQNPRHLVRRRGQEARLRCSPMKGHSHVYWYRQLPEEGLKFMVYLQKENIIDESGMPKERFSAEFPKEGPSILRIQQVVRGDSAAYFCASSPMGTANTEAFFGQGTRLTVV.

This clone is categorized as hyperexpanded. This chain links TRBV6-8 with TRBJ2-2, with TRBD2 as a possible D gene (5 bases). Germline V gives CDR1 MNHGY, CDR2 SAAAGT. Trimming removed 5 bases at V and 6 bases at J, with 13 bases between. The CDR3 contains 14 residues. The CDR3, as DNA: TGTGCCAGCAGTGAGATCGGGGATTCCGGGGAGCTGTTTTTT. Protein: CASSEIGDSGELFF.

This chain joins TRBV7-2 and TRBJ1-1; D is undetermined. The germline CDR1 and CDR2 sequences are SGHTA and FQGNSA. CDR3 length: 13 amino acids. The V and J ends lost 2 bases and 7 bases respectively, with 11 bases between them. Here the CDR3 reads CASSLTQQDEAFF. In DNA, the CDR3 is TGTGCCAGCAGCTTAACTCAGCAGGATGAAGCTTTCTTT.

A few counts support this clone. The J gene is TRBJ2-7, the V gene TRBV11-3; perhaps TRBD2 as D (7 bases). V was trimmed by 7 bases and J by 8 bases, leaving 21 bases between them. This CDR3 has 14 residues. Germline CDR1 SGHNT, CDR2 YENEEA. CDR3 nucleotide sequence: TGTGCCAGCAAGGTGGGAGGGGGGACTTTACAGCAGTACTTC. It translates to CASKVGGGTLQQYF. Full variable domain (outside the CDR3, taken from reference TRBV11-3 and TRBJ2-7): EAGVVQSPRYKIIEKKQPVAFWCNPISGHNTLYWYLQNLGQGPELLIRYENEEAVDDSQLPKDRFSAERLKGVDSTLKIQPAELGDSAVYLCASKVGGGTLQQYFGPGTRLTVT.

This clone was counted a few times. This sequence joins TRBV6-8 and TRBJ1-6; TRBD1 aligns across 12 bases. CDR1 is MNHGY, CDR2 SAAAGT, per germline. This CDR3 spans 15 amino acids. The junction had 3 bases not matched to a gene; V was cut back by 5 bases and J by 7 bases. This CDR3 reads CASSDGTGGNSPLHF. The CDR3 nucleotides read TGTGCCAGCAGTGACGGGACAGGGGGCAATTCACCCCTCCACTTT.

The J gene is TRBJ1-5, the V gene TRBV19; D is unresolved. Germline CDR1 reads LNHDA; CDR2 reads SQIVND (reference sequence). The CDR3 loop spans 12 amino acids. Between the trimmed V and J ends, which lost 10 bases and 6 bases, there was a span of 13 bases. This CDR3 is CATTEGAQPQHF. In DNA form, the CDR3 reads TGTGCCACCACGGAGGGTGCTCAGCCCCAGCATTTT. Together with reference TRBV19 and TRBJ1-5, the CDR3 gives the full variable domain: DGGITQSPKYLFRKEGQNVTLSCEQNLNHDAMYWYRQDPGQGLRLIYYSQIVNDFQKGDIAEGYSVSREKKESFPLTVTSAQKNPTAFYLCATTEGAQPQHFGDGTRLSIL.

There are a few counts of this clone. This sequence joins TRBV28 and TRBJ2-7; 8 bases are shared with TRBD1. V shed 6 bases, J shed 5 bases, and the junction held 15 bases outside the gene matches. The V gene's germline CDR1 is MDHEN and CDR2 SYDVKM. This CDR3 region has 16 residues. CDR3 region: CASSPGDGQGLNEQYF. The DNA of the CDR3 is TGTGCCAGCAGCCCCGGCGACGGACAGGGTCTAAACGAGCAGTACTTC.

This clone was recorded a few times. The chain carries TRBV28 and TRBJ1-5; D unresolved. CDR1 MDHEN and CDR2 SYDVKM come from the germline V gene. The ends were cut back, 6 bases at V and 6 bases at J, with 9 bases in the middle. The CDR3 spans 12 residues. For the CDR3, the DNA is TGTGCCAGCAGCTCATTTGGTCAGCCCCAGCATTTT. This sequence encodes CASSSFGQPQHF.

This clone came up a few times. The chain recombines TRBV11-3 with TRBJ1-5, with no clear D. This CDR3 spans 15 amino acids. V lost 3 bases, J lost 4 bases, and 13 bases lay in between. Germline V gene sequence: CDR1 SGHNT, CDR2 YENEEA. The CDR3 is CASSFTGDTNQPQHF. DNA for the CDR3: TGTGCCAGCAGCTTCACGGGCGATACAAATCAGCCCCAGCATTTT.